Below are 19 T cell receptor beta chains sequenced from a single sample in a study of CD8 T cells in ankylosing spondylitis. TCRdb redid the calling of the 5' RACE reads with MiXCR, one entry per CDR3 protein. The table lists approximately 220,000 distinct CDR3 sequences, roughly 25% of them singletons. The sequenced material came from blood, either unsorted or a sorted T cell fraction (not recorded which). These receptor sequences come from a male donor with ankylosing spondylitis or in good health (not recorded which).

The chain is built from TRBV7-9 and TRBJ1-1, with D uncertain. Trimming left V 1 base short and J 11 bases short, with 14 bases between. This CDR3 is 13 amino acids long. CDR1 is SEHNR, CDR2 FQNEAQ, per germline (reference sequence). The CDR3 sequence is CASSLVPPTTAFF. The CDR3, as DNA: TGTGCCAGCAGCTTAGTTCCGCCCACGACGGCTTTCTTT.

CDR3 coding DNA: TGCAGTGCTAGAGATTTCGACAGCCTCCAAGAGACCCAGTACTTC. Translation gives CSARDFDSLQETQYF. This sequence joins TRBV20-1 and TRBJ2-5, with D perhaps matching TRBD1 (5 bases). Germline V lookup: CDR1 DFQATT, CDR2 SNEGSKA (reference sequence). V lost 0 bases to trimming and J lost 1 base, with 12 bases between them. The CDR3 is 15 residues long.

The chain combines TRBV12-3 or TRBV12-4 with TRBJ2-3, with 7 bases aligning to TRBD1. V shed 3 bases, J shed 0 bases, and the junction held 3 bases outside the gene matches. This CDR3 is 15 amino acids long. CDR3 in DNA: TGTGCCAGCAGTTTGCCGGGACAGAGCACAGATACGCAGTATTTT. It yields the protein CASSLPGQSTDTQYF.

The chain is built from TRBV10-3 and TRBJ2-7; the match to TRBD2 covers 11 bases. V lost 3 bases, J lost 3 bases, and 4 bases stayed unmatched. CDR1 ENHRY and CDR2 SYGVKD come from the germline V gene. The CDR3 length is 15 residues. The CDR3 bases are TGTGCCATCAGTGAAGAGCTAGCGGGAGGCTACGAGCAGTACTTC. It codes for CAISEELAGGYEQYF.

This clonotype was seen at least ten times. This rearrangement joins TRBV29-1 to TRBJ1-1, with D unresolved. The CDR3 is made up of 13 amino acids. Germline V gene sequence: CDR1 SQVTM, CDR2 ANQGSEA. V was clipped by 4 bases and J by 0 bases, with 9 bases between them. CDR3 protein: CSVVGLMNTEAFF. Here the CDR3 DNA reads TGCAGCGTTGTTGGGCTTATGAACACTGAAGCTTTCTTT. Full variable domain (missing parts from reference TRBV29-1 and TRBJ1-1): SAVISQKPSRDICQRGTSLTIQCQVDSQVTMMFWYRQQPGQSLTLIATANQGSEATYESGFVIDKFPISRPNLTFSTLTVSNMSPEDSSIYLCSVVGLMNTEAFFGQGTRLTVV.

This chain uses TRBV19 with TRBJ1-1; TRBD1 is a possible D gene (6 bases). Per the germline V gene, CDR1 is LNHDA and CDR2 is SQIVND (reference sequence). The length of the CDR3 is 15 residues. Between the trimmed V and J ends, which lost 4 bases and 0 bases, there was a span of 12 bases. CDR3 nucleotides: TGTGCCAGTAGTACGAGGGGGGCCGTGAACACTGAAGCTTTCTTT. This translates into CASSTRGAVNTEAFF.

This clonotype was recorded a few times. The chain employs TRBV6-5 and TRBJ2-2; D is unclear. With 0 bases removed from V and 5 bases from J, the gap between germline ends came to 7 bases. The CDR3 is 14 amino acids. CDR1 and CDR2 from the germline V gene are MNHEY and SVGAGI. The chain's CDR3 is CASSYSGVTGELFF. DNA for the CDR3: TGTGCCAGCAGTTACTCGGGCGTGACCGGGGAGCTGTTTTTT.

This clonotype appeared many times. The V gene is TRBV5-1, the J gene TRBJ2-1, with a possible D match to TRBD2 (5 bases). From germline, CDR1 is SGHRS and CDR2 YFSETQ. CDR3 length: 14 amino acids. V lost 2 bases and J lost 7, with 13 bases in between. CDR3 sequence (DNA): TGCGCCAGCAGCTTAGCGGACCCCCCGAATGAGCAGTTCTTC. It translates to CASSLADPPNEQFF.

The table lists this clonotype with many counts. The V call is TRBV12-3 or TRBV12-4, the J call TRBJ1-2; TRBD1 matches 10 bases. Trimming took 4 bases from V and 4 from J; bases not matched to a gene: 6. The CDR3 covers 15 residues. CDR3 coding DNA: TGTGCCAGCAGTTACGAACGGACAGGGGGCTATGGCTACACCTTC. This translates into CASSYERTGGYGYTF.

The table lists this clonotype with many counts. The chain has TRBV20-1 and TRBJ2-1, with D tentatively TRBD2 (5 bases). Per germline, CDR1 DFQATT and CDR2 SNEGSKA (reference sequence). The V end was cut by 3 bases, the J end by 8 bases, with 14 bases between. The CDR3 is 13 amino acids. This CDR3 reads CSASTRAAYEQFF. CDR3 nucleotide sequence: TGCAGTGCTAGCACTAGAGCGGCATATGAGCAGTTCTTC.

The chain couples TRBV12-3 or TRBV12-4 to TRBJ1-1; D gene ambiguous. Trimming shortened V by 7 bases and J by 2 bases, and 14 bases separated the two germline ends. The CDR3 covers 14 residues. The CDR3: CASTLRVSNTEAFF. CDR3 bases: TGTGCCAGCACCTTAAGGGTTTCAAACACTGAAGCTTTCTTT.

This clonotype was seen at least ten times. This chain connects TRBV10-3 to TRBJ2-3; tentative D call: TRBD2 (5 bases). CDR1 and CDR2 from the germline V gene are ENHRY and SYGVKD. The CDR3 loop spans 13 amino acids. V was trimmed by 6 bases and J by 6 bases, leaving 13 bases between them. CDR3 region: CAIREAAPDTQYF. CDR3 sequence (DNA): TGTGCCATCAGAGAAGCGGCCCCTGATACGCAGTATTTT.

This clonotype is a singleton in its sample. The chain uses TRBV4-2 and TRBJ2-7; 8 positions agree with TRBD1. Losses at the gene ends were 4 bases for V and 0 bases for J; bases not matched to a gene: 5. The germline V gene has CDR1 LGHNA and CDR2 YNFKEQ. CDR3 length equals 15 residues. The CDR3 sequence is CASSRGTGVSYEQYF. For the CDR3, the DNA is TGTGCCAGCAGCCGAGGGACAGGAGTCTCCTACGAGCAGTACTTC.

The chain combines TRBV11-2 with TRBJ2-2; possibly TRBD2 for D (5 bases). Germline V gene data show CDR1 as SGHAT and CDR2 as FQNNGV. V lost 0 bases and J 0 bases, leaving 11 bases between the germline ends. This CDR3 has 17 amino acids. CDR3: CASSLDPSRTNTGELFF. DNA for the CDR3: TGTGCCAGCAGCTTAGATCCTAGCCGAACGAACACCGGGGAGCTGTTTTTT.

Ten or more counts support this clonotype. The chain links TRBV9 to TRBJ1-5; 11 bases fit TRBD1. The CDR3 consists of 15 residues. The J segment lost 7 bases and the V segment lost 4 bases, leaving 7 bases of the junction unmatched. CDR1 is SGDLS, CDR2 YYNGEE, per germline. CDR3 amino acids: CASSRGGQGEQPQHF. The CDR3 bases are TGTGCCAGCAGCCGTGGGGGACAGGGGGAGCAGCCCCAGCATTTT.

This clonotype was seen many times. The CDR3 coding sequence is TGTGCCAGCAGCTTAAGGAGGACTAGCGGGAGGGGGGATACGCAGTATTTT. Protein: CASSLRRTSGRGDTQYF. J is TRBJ2-3 and V is TRBV7-2; 15 bases match TRBD2. Per germline, CDR1 SGHTA and CDR2 FQGNSA. V was clipped by 2 bases and J by 6 bases; unmatched bases: 6. CDR3 length: 17 amino acids.

This clonotype came up a few times. This chain links TRBV5-1 with TRBJ2-7; a possible D gene is TRBD1 (5 bases). The CDR3 runs to 18 residues. V was cut by 4 bases and J by 2 bases, with 25 bases left in between. The V gene's germline CDR1 is SGHRS and CDR2 YFSETQ. The DNA for the CDR3 is TGCGCCAGCAGCCCGCCCCCCCTCCCCGGGCAGGGAACCTACGAGCAGTACTTC. Its protein product is CASSPPPLPGQGTYEQYF.

This clonotype was detected ten times or more. CDR3 sequence reads: CASSVDLGGEQYF. For the CDR3, the DNA is TGTGCCAGCAGCGTAGATCTCGGGGGCGAGCAGTACTTC. The V gene is TRBV9, the J gene TRBJ2-7; a weak D match, TRBD2 (6 bases). This CDR3 has 13 residues. Germline V gene data show CDR1 as SGDLS and CDR2 as YYNGEE. The germline V and J ends were trimmed by 0 bases and 6 bases, with 10 bases remaining between them.

This clonotype appeared many times. This rearrangement joins TRBV29-1 to TRBJ1-1; no clear D. The V and J ends lost 3 bases and 7 bases respectively, with 6 bases between them. Per germline, CDR1 SQVTM and CDR2 ANQGSEA. The CDR3 is 10 residues long. The CDR3 bases are TGCAGCGTTGATTCGGATGAAGCTTTCTTT. It specifies CSVDSDEAFF. Full variable domain (missing parts from reference TRBV29-1 and TRBJ1-1): SAVISQKPSRDICQRGTSLTIQCQVDSQVTMMFWYRQQPGQSLTLIATANQGSEATYESGFVIDKFPISRPNLTFSTLTVSNMSPEDSSIYLCSVDSDEAFFGQGTRLTVV.